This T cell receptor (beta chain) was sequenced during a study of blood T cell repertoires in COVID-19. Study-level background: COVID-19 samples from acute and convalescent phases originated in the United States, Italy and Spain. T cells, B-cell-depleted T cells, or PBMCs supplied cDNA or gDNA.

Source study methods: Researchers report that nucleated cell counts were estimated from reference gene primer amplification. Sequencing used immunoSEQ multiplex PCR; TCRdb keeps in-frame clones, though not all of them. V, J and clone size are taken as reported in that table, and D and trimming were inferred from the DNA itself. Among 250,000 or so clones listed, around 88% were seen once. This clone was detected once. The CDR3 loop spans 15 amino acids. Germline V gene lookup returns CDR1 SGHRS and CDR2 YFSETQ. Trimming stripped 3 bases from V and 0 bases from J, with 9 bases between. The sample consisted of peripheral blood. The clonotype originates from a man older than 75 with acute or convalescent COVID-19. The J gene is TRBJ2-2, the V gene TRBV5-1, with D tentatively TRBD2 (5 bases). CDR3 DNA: TGCGCCAGCAGCTCAAGGACTGCGAACACCGGGGAGCTGTTTTTT. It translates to CASSSRTANTGELFF. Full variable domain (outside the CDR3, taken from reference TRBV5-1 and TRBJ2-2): KAGVTQTPRYLIKTRGQQVTLSCSPISGHRSVSWYQQTPGQGLQFLFEYFSETQRNKGNFPGRFSGRQFSNSRSEMNVSTLELGDSALYLCASSSRTANTGELFFGEGSRLTVL.